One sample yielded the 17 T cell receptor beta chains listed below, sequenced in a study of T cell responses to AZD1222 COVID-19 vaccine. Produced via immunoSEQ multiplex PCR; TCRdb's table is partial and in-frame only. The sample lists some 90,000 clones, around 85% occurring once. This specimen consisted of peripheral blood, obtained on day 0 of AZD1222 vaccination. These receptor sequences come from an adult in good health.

The DNA of the CDR3 is TGTGCCAGCAGCTGGGGGACAACAACTAATGAAAAACTGTTTTTT. Translated: CASSWGTTTNEKLFF. This rearrangement joins TRBV7-9 to TRBJ1-4; the D gene is possibly TRBD1 (6 bases). CDR3 size: 15 residues. Germline values: CDR1 SEHNR, CDR2 FQNEAQ (reference sequence). The V and J ends lost 4 bases and 0 bases respectively, with 9 bases between them.

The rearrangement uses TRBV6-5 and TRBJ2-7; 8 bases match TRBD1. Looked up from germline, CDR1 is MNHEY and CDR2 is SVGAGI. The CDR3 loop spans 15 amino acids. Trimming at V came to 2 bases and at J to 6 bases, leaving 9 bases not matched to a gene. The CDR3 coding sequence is TGTGCCAGCAGTTACCAGCAGGCCAGGGGGCTCGAGCAGTACTTC. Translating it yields CASSYQQARGLEQYF.

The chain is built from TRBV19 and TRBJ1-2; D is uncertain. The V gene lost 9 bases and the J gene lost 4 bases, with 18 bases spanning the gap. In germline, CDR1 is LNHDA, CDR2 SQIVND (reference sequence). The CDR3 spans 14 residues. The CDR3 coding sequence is TGTGCCAGCGAACCCCGGGAGCCCATCTATGGCTACACCTTC. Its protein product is CASEPREPIYGYTF.

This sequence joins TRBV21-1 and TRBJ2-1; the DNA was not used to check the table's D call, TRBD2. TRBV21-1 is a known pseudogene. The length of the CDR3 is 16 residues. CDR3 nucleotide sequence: TGTGCCACTAAAAACTGGGGCCGGGAGACCTACAATGAGCAGTTCTTC. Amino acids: CATKNWGRETYNEQFF.

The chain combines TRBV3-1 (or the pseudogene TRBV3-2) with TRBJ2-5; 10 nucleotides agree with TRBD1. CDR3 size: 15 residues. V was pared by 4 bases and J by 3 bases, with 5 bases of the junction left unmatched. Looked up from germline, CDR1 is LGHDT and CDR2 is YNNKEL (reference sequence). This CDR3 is CASSPTGTGEETQYF. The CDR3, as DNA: TGTGCCAGCAGCCCAACCGGGACAGGGGAAGAGACCCAGTACTTC.

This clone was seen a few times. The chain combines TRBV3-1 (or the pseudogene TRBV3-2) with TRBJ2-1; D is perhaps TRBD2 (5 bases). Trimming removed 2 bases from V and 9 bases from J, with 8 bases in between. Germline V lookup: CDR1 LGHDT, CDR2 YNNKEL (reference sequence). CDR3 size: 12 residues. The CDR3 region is CASSQSAGEQFF. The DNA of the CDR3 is TGTGCCAGCAGCCAAAGCGCGGGTGAGCAGTTCTTC.

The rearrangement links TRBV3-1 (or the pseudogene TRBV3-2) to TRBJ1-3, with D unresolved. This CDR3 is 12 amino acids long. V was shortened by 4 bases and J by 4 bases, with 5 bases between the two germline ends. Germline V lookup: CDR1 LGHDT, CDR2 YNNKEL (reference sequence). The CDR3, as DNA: TGTGCCAGCAGCCGCCAAGGAAACACCATATATTTT. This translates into CASSRQGNTIYF.

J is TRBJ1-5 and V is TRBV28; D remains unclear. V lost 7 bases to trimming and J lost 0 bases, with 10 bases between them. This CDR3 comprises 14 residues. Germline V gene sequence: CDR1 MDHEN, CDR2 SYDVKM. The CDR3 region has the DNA TGTGCCAGCAAGGCAATCAATAGCAATCAGCCCCAGCATTTT. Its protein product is CASKAINSNQPQHF. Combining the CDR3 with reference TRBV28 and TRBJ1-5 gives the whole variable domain DVKVTQSSRYLVKRTGEKVFLECVQDMDHENMFWYRQDPGLGLRLIYFSYDVKMKEKGDIPEGYSVSREKKERFSLILESASTNQTSMYLCASKAINSNQPQHFGDGTRLSIL.

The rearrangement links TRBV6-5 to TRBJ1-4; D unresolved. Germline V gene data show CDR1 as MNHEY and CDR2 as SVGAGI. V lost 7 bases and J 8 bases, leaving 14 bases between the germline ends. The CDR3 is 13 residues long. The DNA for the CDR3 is TGTGCCAGCAAAGGACCGCTTTGGGAAAAACTGTTTTTT. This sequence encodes CASKGPLWEKLFF.

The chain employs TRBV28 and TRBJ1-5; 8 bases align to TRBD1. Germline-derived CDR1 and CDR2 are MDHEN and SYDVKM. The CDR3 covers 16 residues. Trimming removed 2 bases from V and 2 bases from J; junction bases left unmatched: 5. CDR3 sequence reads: CASSLPRGPGNQPQHF. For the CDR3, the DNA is TGTGCCAGCAGTTTACCCAGGGGGCCAGGCAATCAGCCCCAGCATTTT. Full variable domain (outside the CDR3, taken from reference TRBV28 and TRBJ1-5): DVKVTQSSRYLVKRTGEKVFLECVQDMDHENMFWYRQDPGLGLRLIYFSYDVKMKEKGDIPEGYSVSREKKERFSLILESASTNQTSMYLCASSLPRGPGNQPQHFGDGTRLSIL.

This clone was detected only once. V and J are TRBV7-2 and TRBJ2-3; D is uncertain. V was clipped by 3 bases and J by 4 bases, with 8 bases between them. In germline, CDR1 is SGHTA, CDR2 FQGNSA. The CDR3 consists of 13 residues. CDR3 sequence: CASSLGFPDTQYF. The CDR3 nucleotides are TGTGCCAGCAGCTTGGGGTTTCCAGATACGCAGTATTTT.

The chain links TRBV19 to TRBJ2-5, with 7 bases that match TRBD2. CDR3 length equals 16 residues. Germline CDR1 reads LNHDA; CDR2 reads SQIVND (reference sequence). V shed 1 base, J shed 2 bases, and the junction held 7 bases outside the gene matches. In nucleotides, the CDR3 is TGTGCCAGTAGTATAGCGGGGGGAGTGGGGCAAGAGACCCAGTACTTC. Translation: CASSIAGGVGQETQYF.

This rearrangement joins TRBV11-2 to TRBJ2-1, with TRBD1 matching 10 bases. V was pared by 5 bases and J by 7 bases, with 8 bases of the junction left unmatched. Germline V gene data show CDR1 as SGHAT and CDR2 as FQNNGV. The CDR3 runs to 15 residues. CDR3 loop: CASSLSGTGENEQFF. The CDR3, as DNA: TGTGCCAGCAGCCTTTCGGGGACAGGGGAAAATGAGCAGTTCTTC. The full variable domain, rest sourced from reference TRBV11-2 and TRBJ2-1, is EAGVAQSPRYKIIEKRQSVAFWCNPISGHATLYWYQQILGQGPKLLIQFQNNGVVDDSQLPKDRFSAERLKGVDSTLKIQPAKLEDSAVYLCASSLSGTGENEQFFGPGTRLTVL.

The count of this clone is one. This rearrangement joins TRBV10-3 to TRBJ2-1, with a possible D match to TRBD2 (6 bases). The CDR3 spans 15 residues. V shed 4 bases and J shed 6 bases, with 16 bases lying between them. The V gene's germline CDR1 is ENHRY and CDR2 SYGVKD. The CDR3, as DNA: TGTGCCATCAGTGGGGCAAGACTAGGAGGCAATGAGCAGTTCTTC. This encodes CAISGARLGGNEQFF.

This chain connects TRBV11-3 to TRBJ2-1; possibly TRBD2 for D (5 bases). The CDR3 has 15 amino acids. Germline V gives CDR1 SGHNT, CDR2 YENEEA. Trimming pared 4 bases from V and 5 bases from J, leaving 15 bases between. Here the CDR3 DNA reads TGTGCCAGCAGCTCACCCCGGGGTCGGGACAATGAGCAGTTCTTC. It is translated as CASSSPRGRDNEQFF.

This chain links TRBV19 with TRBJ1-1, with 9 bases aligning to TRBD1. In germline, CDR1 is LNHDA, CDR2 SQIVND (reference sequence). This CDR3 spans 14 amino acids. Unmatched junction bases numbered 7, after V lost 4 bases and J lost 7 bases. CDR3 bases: TGTGCCAGTAGTACCTTACAGGGGGCCCTTGAAGCTTTCTTT. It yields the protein CASSTLQGALEAFF.

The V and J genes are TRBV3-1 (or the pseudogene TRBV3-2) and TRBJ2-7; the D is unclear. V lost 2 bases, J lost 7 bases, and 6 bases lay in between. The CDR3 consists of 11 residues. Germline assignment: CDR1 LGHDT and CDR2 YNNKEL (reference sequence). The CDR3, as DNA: TGTGCCAGCAGCCAAACCGGGGAGCAGTACTTC. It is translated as CASSQTGEQYF.